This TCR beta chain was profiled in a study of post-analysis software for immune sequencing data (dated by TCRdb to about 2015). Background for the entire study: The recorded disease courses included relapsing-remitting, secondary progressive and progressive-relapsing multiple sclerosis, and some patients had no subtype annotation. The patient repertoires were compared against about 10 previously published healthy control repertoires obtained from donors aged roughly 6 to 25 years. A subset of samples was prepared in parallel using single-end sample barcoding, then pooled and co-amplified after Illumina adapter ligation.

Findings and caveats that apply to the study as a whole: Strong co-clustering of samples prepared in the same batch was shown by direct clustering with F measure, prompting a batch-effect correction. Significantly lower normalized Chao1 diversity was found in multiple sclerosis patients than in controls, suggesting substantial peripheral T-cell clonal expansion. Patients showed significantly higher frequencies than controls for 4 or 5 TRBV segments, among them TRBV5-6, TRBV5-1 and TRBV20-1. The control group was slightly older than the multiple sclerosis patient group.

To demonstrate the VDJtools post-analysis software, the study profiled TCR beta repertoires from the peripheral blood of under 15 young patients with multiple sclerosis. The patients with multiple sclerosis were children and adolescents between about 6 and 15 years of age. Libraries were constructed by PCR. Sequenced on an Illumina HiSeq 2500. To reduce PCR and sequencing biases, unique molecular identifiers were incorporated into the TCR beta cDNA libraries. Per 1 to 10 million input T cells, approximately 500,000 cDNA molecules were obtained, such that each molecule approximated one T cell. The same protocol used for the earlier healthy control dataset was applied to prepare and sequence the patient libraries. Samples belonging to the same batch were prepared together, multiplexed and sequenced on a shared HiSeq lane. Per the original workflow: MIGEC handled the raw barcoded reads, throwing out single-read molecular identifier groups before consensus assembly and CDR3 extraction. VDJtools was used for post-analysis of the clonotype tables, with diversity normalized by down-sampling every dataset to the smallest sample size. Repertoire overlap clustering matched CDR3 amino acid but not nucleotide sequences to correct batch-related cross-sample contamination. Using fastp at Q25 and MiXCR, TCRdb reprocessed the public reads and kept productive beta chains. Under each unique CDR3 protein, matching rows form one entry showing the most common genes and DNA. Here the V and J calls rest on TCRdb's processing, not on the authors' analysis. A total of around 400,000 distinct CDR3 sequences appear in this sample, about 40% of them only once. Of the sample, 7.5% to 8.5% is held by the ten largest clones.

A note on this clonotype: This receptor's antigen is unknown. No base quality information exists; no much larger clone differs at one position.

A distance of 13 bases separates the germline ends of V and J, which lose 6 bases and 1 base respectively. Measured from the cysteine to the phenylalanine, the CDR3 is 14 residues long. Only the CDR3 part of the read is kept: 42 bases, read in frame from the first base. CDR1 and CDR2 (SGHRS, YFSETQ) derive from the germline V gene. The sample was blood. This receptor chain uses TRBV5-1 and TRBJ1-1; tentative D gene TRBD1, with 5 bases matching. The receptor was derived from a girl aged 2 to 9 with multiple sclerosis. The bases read TGCGCCAGCACCCCATCCGGGGCGAACACTGAAGCTTTCTTT. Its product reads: CASTPSGANTEAFF.